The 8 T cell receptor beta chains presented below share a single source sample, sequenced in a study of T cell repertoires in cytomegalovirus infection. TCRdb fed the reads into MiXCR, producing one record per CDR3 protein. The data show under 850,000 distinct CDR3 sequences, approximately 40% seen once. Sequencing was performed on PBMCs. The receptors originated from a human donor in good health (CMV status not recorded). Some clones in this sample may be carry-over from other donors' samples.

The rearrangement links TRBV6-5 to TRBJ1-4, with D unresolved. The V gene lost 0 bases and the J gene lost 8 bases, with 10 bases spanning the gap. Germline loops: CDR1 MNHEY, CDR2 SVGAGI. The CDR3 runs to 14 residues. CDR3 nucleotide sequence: TGTGCCAGCAGTTACTCAATGCGACCCGAAAAACTGTTTTTT. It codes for CASSYSMRPEKLFF.

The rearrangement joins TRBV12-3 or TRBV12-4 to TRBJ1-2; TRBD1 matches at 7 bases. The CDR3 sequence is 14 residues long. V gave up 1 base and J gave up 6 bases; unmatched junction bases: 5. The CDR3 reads CASSLGQGRDGYTF. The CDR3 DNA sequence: TGTGCCAGCAGTTTAGGACAGGGAAGAGATGGCTACACCTTC.

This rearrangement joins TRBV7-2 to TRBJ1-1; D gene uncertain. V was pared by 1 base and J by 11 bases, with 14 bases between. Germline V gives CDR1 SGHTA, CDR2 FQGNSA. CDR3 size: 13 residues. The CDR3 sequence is CASSLERTLYAFF. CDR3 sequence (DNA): TGTGCCAGCAGCTTAGAGAGGACTCTGTATGCTTTCTTT.

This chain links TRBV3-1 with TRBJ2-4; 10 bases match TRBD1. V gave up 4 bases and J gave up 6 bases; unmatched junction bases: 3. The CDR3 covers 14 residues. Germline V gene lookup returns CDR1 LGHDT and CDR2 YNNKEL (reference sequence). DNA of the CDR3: TGTGCCAGCAGCCCCCGGACAGGGGGAAACATTCAGTACTTC. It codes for CASSPRTGGNIQYF.

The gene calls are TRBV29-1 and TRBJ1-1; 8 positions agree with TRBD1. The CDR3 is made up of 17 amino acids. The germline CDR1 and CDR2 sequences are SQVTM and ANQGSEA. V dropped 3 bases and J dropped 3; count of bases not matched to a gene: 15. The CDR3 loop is CSVDWEDREGPDTEAFF. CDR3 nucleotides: TGCAGCGTTGATTGGGAGGACAGGGAGGGTCCTGACACTGAAGCTTTCTTT.

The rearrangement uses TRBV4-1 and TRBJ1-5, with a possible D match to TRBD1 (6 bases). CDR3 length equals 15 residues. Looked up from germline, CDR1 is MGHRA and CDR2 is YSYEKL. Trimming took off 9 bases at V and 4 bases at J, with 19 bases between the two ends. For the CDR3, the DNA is TGCGCCAGGCGGCCGAGGGGGGGTTGGAATCAGCCCCAGCATTTT. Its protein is CARRPRGGWNQPQHF.

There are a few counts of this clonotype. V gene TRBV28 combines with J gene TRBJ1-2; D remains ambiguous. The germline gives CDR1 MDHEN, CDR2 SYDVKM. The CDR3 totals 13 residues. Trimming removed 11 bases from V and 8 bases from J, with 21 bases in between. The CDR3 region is CAGRERISGGYTF. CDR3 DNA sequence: TGTGCCGGCCGGGAGCGGATTAGCGGGGGCTACACCTTC.

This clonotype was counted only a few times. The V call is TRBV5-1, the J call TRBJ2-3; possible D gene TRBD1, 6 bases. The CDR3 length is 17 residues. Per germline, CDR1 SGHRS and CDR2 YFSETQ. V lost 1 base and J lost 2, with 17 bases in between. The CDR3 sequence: CASSLRDITLNTDTQYF. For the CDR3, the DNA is TGCGCCAGCAGCTTGAGGGACATAACGTTAAACACAGATACGCAGTATTTT.